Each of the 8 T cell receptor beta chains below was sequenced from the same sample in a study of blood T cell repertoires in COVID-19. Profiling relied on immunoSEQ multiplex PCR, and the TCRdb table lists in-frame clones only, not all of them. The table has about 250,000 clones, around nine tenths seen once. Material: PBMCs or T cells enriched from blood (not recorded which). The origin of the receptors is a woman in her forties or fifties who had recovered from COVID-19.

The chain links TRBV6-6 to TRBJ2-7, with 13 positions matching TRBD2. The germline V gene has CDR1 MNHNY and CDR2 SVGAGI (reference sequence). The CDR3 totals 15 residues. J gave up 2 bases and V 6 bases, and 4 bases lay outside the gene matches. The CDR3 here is CASRPGLAGTYEQYF. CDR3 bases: TGTGCCAGCAGGCCGGGACTAGCGGGAACCTACGAGCAGTACTTC.

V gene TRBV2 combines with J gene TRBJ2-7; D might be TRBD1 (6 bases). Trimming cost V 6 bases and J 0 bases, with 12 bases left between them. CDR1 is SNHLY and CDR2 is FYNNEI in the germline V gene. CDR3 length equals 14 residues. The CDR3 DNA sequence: TGTGCCAGCAGAAACCAACAGGGCTCCTACGAGCAGTACTTC. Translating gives CASRNQQGSYEQYF.

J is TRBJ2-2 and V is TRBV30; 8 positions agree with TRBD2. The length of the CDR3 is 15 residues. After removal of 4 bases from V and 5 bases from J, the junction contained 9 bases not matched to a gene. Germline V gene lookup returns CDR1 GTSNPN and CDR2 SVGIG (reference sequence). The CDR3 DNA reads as TGTGCCTGGATGAGGACTAGCTTGACGACCGGGGAGCTGTTTTTT. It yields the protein CAWMRTSLTTGELFF.

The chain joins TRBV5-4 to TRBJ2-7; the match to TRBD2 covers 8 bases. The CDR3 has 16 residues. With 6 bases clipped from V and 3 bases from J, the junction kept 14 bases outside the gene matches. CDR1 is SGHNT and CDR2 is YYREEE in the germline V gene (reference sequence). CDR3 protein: CASTPGGLADVYEQYF. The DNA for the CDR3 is TGTGCCAGCACCCCGGGCGGACTAGCAGATGTCTACGAGCAGTACTTC. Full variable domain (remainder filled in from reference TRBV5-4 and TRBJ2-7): ETGVTQSPTHLIKTRGQQVTLRCSSQSGHNTVSWYQQALGQGPQFIFQYYREEENGRGNFPPRFSGLQFPNYSSELNVNALELDDSALYLCASTPGGLADVYEQYFGPGTRLTVT.

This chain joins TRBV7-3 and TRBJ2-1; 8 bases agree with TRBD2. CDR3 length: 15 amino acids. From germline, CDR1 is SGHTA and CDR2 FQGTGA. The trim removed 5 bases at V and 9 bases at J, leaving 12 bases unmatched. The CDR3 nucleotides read TGTGCCAGCAGCCCTAGACTAGCGAGTATGAGTGAGCAGTTCTTC. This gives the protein CASSPRLASMSEQFF.

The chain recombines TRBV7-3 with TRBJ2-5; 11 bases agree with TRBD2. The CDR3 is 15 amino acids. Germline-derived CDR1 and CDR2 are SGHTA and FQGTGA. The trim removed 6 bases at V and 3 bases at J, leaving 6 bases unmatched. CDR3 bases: TGTGCCAGCAGTAGACTAGCGGGATACGAAGAGACCCAGTACTTC. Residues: CASSRLAGYEETQYF.

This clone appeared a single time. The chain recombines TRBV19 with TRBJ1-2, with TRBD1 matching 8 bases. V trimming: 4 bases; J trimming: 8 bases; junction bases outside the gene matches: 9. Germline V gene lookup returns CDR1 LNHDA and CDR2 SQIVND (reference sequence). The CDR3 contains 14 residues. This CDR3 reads CASSTPGGARGYTF. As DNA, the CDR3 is TGTGCCAGTAGTACTCCAGGGGGCGCGCGCGGCTACACCTTC.

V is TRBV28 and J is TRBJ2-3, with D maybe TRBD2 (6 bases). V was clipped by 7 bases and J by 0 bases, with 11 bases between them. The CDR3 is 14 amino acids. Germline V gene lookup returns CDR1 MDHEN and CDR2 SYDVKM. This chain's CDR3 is CASKGGTSTDTQYF. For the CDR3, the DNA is TGTGCCAGCAAGGGCGGGACTAGCACAGATACGCAGTATTTT.